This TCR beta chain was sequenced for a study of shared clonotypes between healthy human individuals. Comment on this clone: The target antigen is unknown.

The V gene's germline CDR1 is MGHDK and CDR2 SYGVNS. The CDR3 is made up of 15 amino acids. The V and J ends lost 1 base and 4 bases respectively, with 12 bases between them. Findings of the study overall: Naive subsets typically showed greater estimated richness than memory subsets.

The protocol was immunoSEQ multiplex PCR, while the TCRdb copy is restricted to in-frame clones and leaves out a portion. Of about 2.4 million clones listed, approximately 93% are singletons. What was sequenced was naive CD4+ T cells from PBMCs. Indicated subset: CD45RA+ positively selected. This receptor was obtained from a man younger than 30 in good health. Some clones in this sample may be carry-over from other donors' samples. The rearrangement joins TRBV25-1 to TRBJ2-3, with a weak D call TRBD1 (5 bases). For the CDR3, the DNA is TGTGCCAGCAGTGAATTTAGGGGATCGGCAGATACGCAGTATTTT. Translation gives CASSEFRGSADTQYF.